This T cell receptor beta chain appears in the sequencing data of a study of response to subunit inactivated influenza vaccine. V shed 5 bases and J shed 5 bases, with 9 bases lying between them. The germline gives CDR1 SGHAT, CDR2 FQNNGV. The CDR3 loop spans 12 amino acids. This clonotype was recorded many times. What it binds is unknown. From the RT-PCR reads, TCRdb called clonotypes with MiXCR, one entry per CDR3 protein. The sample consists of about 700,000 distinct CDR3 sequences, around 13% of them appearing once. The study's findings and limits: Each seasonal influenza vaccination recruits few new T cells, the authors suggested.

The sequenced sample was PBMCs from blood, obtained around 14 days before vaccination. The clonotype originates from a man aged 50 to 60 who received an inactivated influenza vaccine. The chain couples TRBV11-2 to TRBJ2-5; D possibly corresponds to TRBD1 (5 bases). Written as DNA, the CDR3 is TGTGCCAGCAGCGGACATATGGAGACCCAGTACTTC. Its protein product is CASSGHMETQYF.